This TCR beta chain was recovered during a study of CD8+CD57+ T cells in acquired aplastic anemia. Whole-study context: DNA per sorted CD4+ or CD8+ sample ranged 0.2 to 27.4 ug, averaging roughly 3.2 ug.

Notes on the study in general: Between patients and controls, around 31 CD8+ CDR3 sequences were found in common.

Germline loops: CDR1 SNHLY, CDR2 FYNNEI. V shed 4 bases and J shed 5 bases, with 9 bases lying between them. The CDR3 sequence is 13 residues long. It was patients with CD8+CD57+ cell expansion by flow cytometry who were chosen for sequencing. All patients had severe acquired aplastic anemia. TCR beta VDJ and CDR3 profiling used genomic DNA as template. TCRdb called the reads again in MiXCR, with one record for every CDR3 protein. The top ten hold around 45% of the sample, which has about 160,000 distinct CDR3 sequences, about 64% seen once. Concerning this clonotype: What it recognizes is unknown.

J is TRBJ1-5 and V is TRBV2; no definite D call. Sequences were obtained from sorted CD4+, CD8+, or CD8+CD57+ T cells (not recorded which) from PBMCs. The TCR sequence derives from a human donor with aplastic anemia. CDR3 nucleotide sequence: TGTGCCAGCAGTGCGGCCAGACATCAGCCCCAGCATTTT. This translates into CASSAARHQPQHF.